The 27 T cell receptor beta chains given below trace back to one sample, sequenced in a study of blood T cells in healthy people across ages. Using a J-beta primer mix together with a sample-barcoded 5' primer, a second PCR was run for roughly 7 to 11 cycles. TCRdb analysed the 5' RACE reads with MiXCR anew, one entry per CDR3 protein. Among more than 700,000 distinct CDR3 sequences, approximately 53% were seen once, and the ten largest hold about 42%. The sample was blood. The receptors shown here come from an older man in good health.

The chain has TRBV11-3 and TRBJ2-4, with 10 nucleotides matching TRBD1. The CDR3 loop spans 21 amino acids. Germline CDR1 and CDR2: SGHNT and YENEEA. The ends lost 5 bases at V and 0 bases at J; junction bases unmatched: 19. In DNA, the CDR3 is TGTGCCAGCAGCGCCGGGCCCCCGGGACAGGGGAGGGGGTTAGCCAAAAACATTCAGTACTTC. Translation gives CASSAGPPGQGRGLAKNIQYF.

The chain uses TRBV18 and TRBJ2-7; 7 bases map to TRBD1. The CDR3 is 19 residues long. Germline V gives CDR1 KGHSH, CDR2 LQKENI. The J segment lost 4 bases and the V segment lost 6 bases, leaving 24 bases of the junction unmatched. CDR3 sequence reads: CASSPRTHGTGTEQYEQYF. The CDR3 DNA follows: TGTGCCAGCTCCCCCCGCACTCATGGGACCGGGACAGAACAATACGAGCAGTACTTC.

This sequence joins TRBV5-1 and TRBJ2-5; 7 bases map to TRBD2. This CDR3 spans 17 amino acids. The trim removed 1 base at V and 5 bases at J, leaving 14 bases unmatched. Germline loops: CDR1 SGHRS, CDR2 YFSETQ. This CDR3 is CASSLNGASGSGETQYF. CDR3 bases: TGCGCCAGCAGCTTGAATGGGGCTAGCGGAAGCGGGGAGACCCAGTACTTC.

The rearrangement uses TRBV6-1 and TRBJ2-5; TRBD2 agrees at 7 bases. Trimming cost V 4 bases and J 11 bases; bases outside gene matches: 16. Looked up from germline, CDR1 is MNHNS and CDR2 is SASEGT. The CDR3 length is 15 residues. CDR3 bases: TGTGCCAGCAGTGGATTACGAGCGGGAACCAATGAGCAGTACTTC. It translates to CASSGLRAGTNEQYF.

Concerning this clonotype: At one end the junction does not follow the germline gene, possibly because of a read error. V and J are TRBV20-1 and TRBJ1-2; TRBD1 might be the D (6 bases). This CDR3 spans 14 amino acids. Germline CDR1 and CDR2: DFQATT and SNEGSKA (reference sequence). CDR3 sequence: CSARTDRTVYGYTF. In nucleotides, the CDR3 is TGCAGTGCTAGAACGGACAGAACAGTCTATGGATACACCTTC.

The V and J genes are TRBV28 and TRBJ2-2; D uncertain. CDR1 and CDR2 from the germline V gene are MDHEN and SYDVKM. The CDR3 length is 15 residues. Trimming left V 4 bases short and J 2 bases short, with 11 bases between. The CDR3 loop reads CASSSSAINTGELFF. For the CDR3, the DNA is TGTGCCAGCAGTTCTTCCGCGATTAACACCGGGGAGCTGTTTTTT. The full variable domain, rest sourced from reference TRBV28 and TRBJ2-2, is DVKVTQSSRYLVKRTGEKVFLECVQDMDHENMFWYRQDPGLGLRLIYFSYDVKMKEKGDIPEGYSVSREKKERFSLILESASTNQTSMYLCASSSSAINTGELFFGEGSRLTVL.

This chain joins TRBV5-1 and TRBJ2-7; no definite D call. CDR3 length: 12 residues. V lost 2 bases to trimming and J lost 6 bases, with 9 bases between them. Germline-derived CDR1 and CDR2 are SGHRS and YFSETQ. CDR3 sequence (DNA): TGCGCCAGCAGCTTTTTAGGCTCCGAGCAGTACTTC. Encoded protein: CASSFLGSEQYF.

The V call is TRBV6-2 or TRBV6-3, the J call TRBJ1-1; D is unresolved. This CDR3 has 13 residues. Per the germline V gene, CDR1 is MNHEY and CDR2 is SVGEGT. V gave up 5 bases and J gave up 3 bases, with 10 bases separating them. The CDR3 loop reads CASSDEGYTEAFF. DNA of the CDR3: TGTGCCAGCAGTGACGAGGGCTACACTGAAGCTTTCTTT.

The chain recombines TRBV20-1 with TRBJ2-1; D call uncertain. There are 12 residues in the CDR3. Germline V gene data show CDR1 as DFQATT and CDR2 as SNEGSKA (reference sequence). V was cut by 4 bases and J by 5 bases, with 9 bases left in between. The CDR3 DNA follows: TGCAGTGCTAAGGGCGGACACAATGAGCAGTTCTTC. It yields the protein CSAKGGHNEQFF.

J is TRBJ2-1 and V is TRBV6-4; 7 bases agree with TRBD2. V shed 0 bases and J 0 bases; nucleotides not matched to a gene: 2. Per the germline V gene, CDR1 is MRHNA and CDR2 is SNTAGT. This CDR3 region has 16 residues. CDR3 region: CASSDSGGSSYNEQFF. The CDR3, as DNA: TGTGCCAGCAGTGACTCTGGCGGGAGCTCCTACAATGAGCAGTTCTTC.

The V gene is TRBV14, the J gene TRBJ2-1; 7 bases match TRBD1. TRBJ2-7 matches the DNA end more closely, so the J call is doubtful. Germline CDR1 and CDR2: SGHDN and FVKESK. The CDR3 has 16 amino acids. The CDR3 spells CASSQNRNRGYNEQYF. CDR3 nucleotide sequence: TGTGCCAGCAGCCAAAATCGGAACAGGGGATACAATGAGCAGTACTTC.

This chain connects TRBV24-1 to TRBJ2-1; 10 nucleotides match TRBD2. The ends lost 5 bases at V and 1 base at J; junction bases unmatched: 4. This CDR3 spans 16 amino acids. Germline lookup yields CDR1 KGHDR and CDR2 SFDVKD. The CDR3 nucleotides read TGTGCCACCAGTGGTGGGACTAGCGTATCCTACAATGAGCAGTTCTTC. Translated, it gives CATSGGTSVSYNEQFF.

The genes are TRBV20-1 and TRBJ1-5; 7 bases fit TRBD1. V shed 6 bases and J 4 bases; nucleotides not matched to a gene: 6. The germline V gene encodes CDR1 DFQATT and CDR2 SNEGSKA (reference sequence). CDR3 length: 13 residues. CDR3 DNA sequence: TGCAGTGCCTCAGGGGGGATTAATCAGCCCCAGCATTTT. Amino acid sequence: CSASGGINQPQHF.

The chain joins TRBV20-1 to TRBJ1-1; weak D call: TRBD1 (5 bases). Germline loops: CDR1 DFQATT, CDR2 SNEGSKA (reference sequence). Trimming left V 1 base short and J 4 bases short, with 10 bases between. CDR3 length equals 13 residues. CDR3 DNA sequence: TGCAGTGCTAGAGCTGAGGGGAGCACTGAAGCTTTCTTT. Translating it yields CSARAEGSTEAFF.

The chain couples TRBV29-1 to TRBJ1-3; D unclear. This CDR3 comprises 11 residues. CDR1 is SQVTM and CDR2 is ANQGSEA in the germline V gene. V was pared by 6 bases and J by 4 bases, with 7 bases between. The DNA for the CDR3 is TGCAGCGTGGAGGGAGGAAACACCATATATTTT. Translation gives CSVEGGNTIYF.

CDR3 in amino acids: CASSKGKGRSYEQYF. The CDR3 nucleotides read TGTGCCAGCAGTAAGGGGAAAGGGCGCTCCTACGAGCAGTACTTC. The chain has TRBV6-5 and TRBJ2-4, with D perhaps TRBD1 (5 bases). The DNA end is a closer match to TRBJ2-7, so the J assignment may be wrong. Germline assignment: CDR1 MNHEY and CDR2 SVGAGI. The CDR3 totals 15 residues.

This rearrangement joins TRBV10-3 to TRBJ2-7; D remains ambiguous. The germline V and J ends were trimmed by 6 bases and 0 bases, with 12 bases remaining between them. CDR3 length: 14 residues. Germline V gene data show CDR1 as ENHRY and CDR2 as SYGVKD. The CDR3 DNA sequence: TGTGCCATCAGCCCGGTAGAATACTCCTACGAGCAGTACTTC. It translates to CAISPVEYSYEQYF.

This chain uses TRBV5-5 with TRBJ1-2; D is ambiguous. Trimming removed 4 bases at V and 6 bases at J, with 10 bases between. CDR1 SGHKS and CDR2 YYEKEE come from the germline V gene (reference sequence). This CDR3 has 12 amino acids. Here the CDR3 reads CASSPAVDGYTF. The CDR3 DNA is TGTGCCAGCAGCCCGGCTGTCGATGGCTACACCTTC.

The chain employs TRBV20-1 and TRBJ1-2; the D is unclear. The germline CDR1 and CDR2 sequences are DFQATT and SNEGSKA (reference sequence). The CDR3 contains 12 residues. V was pared by 1 base and J by 5 bases, with 8 bases between. CDR3 bases: TGCAGTGCTAGAGCATCGCCTTATGGCTACACCTTC. Translating it yields CSARASPYGYTF.

The J gene is TRBJ2-7, the V gene TRBV15; tentative D call: TRBD1 (6 bases). This CDR3 contains 15 residues. Trimming left V 5 bases short and J 0 bases short, with 14 bases between. The germline V gene has CDR1 LNHNV and CDR2 YYDKDF (reference sequence). The CDR3 DNA is TGTGCCACCAGCGGAAACAGGGATCTCTCCTACGAGCAGTACTTC. Residues: CATSGNRDLSYEQYF.

The gene calls are TRBV2 and TRBJ2-3; D might be TRBD2 (5 bases). CDR3 length equals 13 residues. Germline V lookup: CDR1 SNHLY, CDR2 FYNNEI. V was trimmed by 2 bases and J by 14 bases, leaving 17 bases between them. CDR3 DNA sequence: TGTGCCAGCAGTGAACCGGGGAGCAGATACGCGTATTTT. It encodes CASSEPGSRYAYF. The full variable domain, with the rest looked up from reference TRBV2 and TRBJ2-3, is EPEVTQTPSHQVTQMGQEVILRCVPISNHLYFYWYRQILGQKVEFLVSFYNNEISEKSEIFDDQFSVERPDGSNFTLKIRSTKLEDSAMYFCASSEPGSRYAYFGPGTRLTVL.

This clonotype was seen only a few times. This chain connects TRBV12-3 or TRBV12-4 to TRBJ2-7; 13 nucleotides agree with TRBD2. The closer fit of TRBJ2-5 to the DNA end suggests the J call may be wrong. This CDR3 has 16 residues. Written as DNA, the CDR3 is TGTGCCAGCAGTTTAAGGACTAGCGGGAGCAGGGAGACCCAGTACTTC. This translates into CASSLRTSGSRETQYF.

The V gene is TRBV29-1, the J gene TRBJ2-1; D assignment may be TRBD1 or TRBD2 (5 bases each). With 6 bases removed from V and 4 bases from J, the gap between germline ends came to 16 bases. The germline V gene encodes CDR1 SQVTM and CDR2 ANQGSEA. This CDR3 has 14 residues. This chain's CDR3 is CSVTGQSGYNEQFF. CDR3 nucleotide sequence: TGCAGCGTGACGGGGCAATCCGGATACAATGAGCAGTTCTTC.

This clonotype has a handful of counts. This rearrangement joins TRBV2 to TRBJ2-4, with D uncertain. The CDR3 consists of 13 residues. V was clipped by 7 bases and J by 13 bases, with 20 bases between them. Germline loops: CDR1 SNHLY, CDR2 FYNNEI. The CDR3 nucleotides read TGTGCCAGCACCGAAGGCCAGCTTGAGGAGCAGTACTTC. Amino acid sequence: CASTEGQLEEQYF.

The V call is TRBV6-5, the J call TRBJ2-4; D is possibly TRBD1 (6 bases). The better agreement between TRBJ2-7 and the DNA end casts doubt on the J call. The CDR3 is made up of 15 amino acids. Germline values: CDR1 MNHEY, CDR2 SVGAGI. The DNA for the CDR3 is TGTGCCAGCAGTTACTCTTGGGGGCGTTCTTACGAGCAGTACTTC. Amino acid sequence: CASSYSWGRSYEQYF.

This clonotype was counted many times. The chain carries TRBV7-2 and TRBJ2-7; D gene unclear. Germline V gene data show CDR1 as SGHTA and CDR2 as FQGNSA. The CDR3 totals 12 residues. Trimming removed 3 bases from V and 2 bases from J, with 5 bases in between. The CDR3 nucleotides read TGTGCCAGCAGCTTTAGTACCTACGAGCAGTACTTC. Amino acids: CASSFSTYEQYF. The whole variable domain, remainder taken from reference TRBV7-2 and TRBJ2-7, is GAGVSQSPSNKVTEKGKDVELRCDPISGHTALYWYRQSLGQGLEFLIYFQGNSAPDKSGLPSDRFSAERTGGSVSTLTIQRTQQEDSAVYLCASSFSTYEQYFGPGTRLTVT.

The rearrangement uses TRBV24-1 and TRBJ1-2; D gene uncertain. CDR1 KGHDR and CDR2 SFDVKD come from the germline V gene. The CDR3 sequence is 14 residues long. Trimming stripped 1 base from V and 4 bases from J, with 9 bases between. The CDR3 loop reads CATSDFQRGYGYTF. Written as DNA, the CDR3 is TGTGCCACCAGTGATTTTCAGAGAGGCTATGGCTACACCTTC.